The 4 T cell receptor beta chains presented below share a single source sample, sequenced in a study of T cell responses to AZD1222 COVID-19 vaccine. Some clones are missing from TCRdb's copy, which holds only in-frame ones; the method was immunoSEQ multiplex PCR. This table holds approximately 270,000 clones, almost 95% found once. The source material was peripheral blood, sampled 28 days after the second AZD1222 dose. The receptors shown here come from an adult who received the AZD1222 COVID-19 vaccine.

The chain has TRBV6-2 or TRBV6-3 and TRBJ2-7; TRBD2 agrees at 16 bases. The ends lost 5 bases at V and 13 bases at J; junction bases unmatched: 8. The CDR3 extends over 14 amino acids. Germline values: CDR1 MNHEY, CDR2 SVGEGT. This CDR3 is CASSKGLAGGPKYF. CDR3 nucleotide sequence: TGTGCCAGCAGTAAGGGACTAGCGGGGGGGCCGAAATACTTC.

This chain joins TRBV19 and TRBJ1-4, with D uncertain. The CDR3 extends over 10 amino acids. CDR1 LNHDA and CDR2 SQIVND come from the germline V gene (reference sequence). Trimming took off 11 bases at V and 8 bases at J, with 9 bases between the two ends. CDR3 nucleotide sequence: TGTGCCGCCGGGCGGGAAAAACTGTTTTTT. Its translation is CAAGREKLFF.

The chain is built from TRBV4-2 and TRBJ2-1; 7 bases map to TRBD1. The CDR3 consists of 17 residues. Germline V lookup: CDR1 LGHNA, CDR2 YNFKEQ. V lost 1 base, J lost 6 bases, and 12 bases stayed unmatched. CDR3 residues: CASSQGNRRQGGNEQFF. Here the CDR3 DNA reads TGTGCCAGCAGCCAAGGGAATAGGAGACAGGGTGGCAATGAGCAGTTCTTC.

The chain is built from TRBV6-5 and TRBJ1-2, with D unresolved. Germline V lookup: CDR1 MNHEY, CDR2 SVGAGI. The length of the CDR3 is 13 residues. The V end lost 6 bases, the J end lost 6 bases, and 14 bases lay between the germline ends. The CDR3 loop is CASSQWELDGYTF. The DNA of the CDR3 is TGTGCCAGCAGCCAATGGGAGCTCGATGGCTACACCTTC.